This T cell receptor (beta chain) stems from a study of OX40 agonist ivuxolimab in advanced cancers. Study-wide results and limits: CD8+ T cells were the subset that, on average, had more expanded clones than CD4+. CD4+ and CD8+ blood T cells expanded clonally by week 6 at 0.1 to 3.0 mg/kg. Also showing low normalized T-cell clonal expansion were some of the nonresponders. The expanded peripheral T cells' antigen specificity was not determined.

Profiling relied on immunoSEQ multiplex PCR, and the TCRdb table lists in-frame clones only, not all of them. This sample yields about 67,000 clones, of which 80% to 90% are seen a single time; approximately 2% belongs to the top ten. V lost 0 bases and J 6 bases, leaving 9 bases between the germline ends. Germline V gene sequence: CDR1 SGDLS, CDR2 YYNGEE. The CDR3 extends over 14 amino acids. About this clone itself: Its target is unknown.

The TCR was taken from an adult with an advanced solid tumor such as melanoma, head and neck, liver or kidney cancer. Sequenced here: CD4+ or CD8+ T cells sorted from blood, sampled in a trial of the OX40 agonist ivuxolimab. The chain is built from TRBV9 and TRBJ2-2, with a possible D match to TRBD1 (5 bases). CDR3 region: CASSVVAGSGELFF. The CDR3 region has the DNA TGTGCCAGCAGCGTAGTAGCAGGGTCCGGGGAGCTGTTTTTT.